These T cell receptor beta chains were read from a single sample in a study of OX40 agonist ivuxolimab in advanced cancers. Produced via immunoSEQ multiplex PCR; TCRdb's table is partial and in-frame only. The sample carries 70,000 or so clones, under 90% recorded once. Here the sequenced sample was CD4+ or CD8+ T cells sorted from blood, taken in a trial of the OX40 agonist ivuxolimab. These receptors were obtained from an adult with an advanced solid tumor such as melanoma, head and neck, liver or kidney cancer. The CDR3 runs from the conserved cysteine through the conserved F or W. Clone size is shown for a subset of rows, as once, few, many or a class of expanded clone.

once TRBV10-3 CAISEVWVSGYTF
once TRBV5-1 CASSSGQFLDEQYF
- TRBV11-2 CASSFQASSVQDTQYF
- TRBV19 CASSIRGQNTEAFF
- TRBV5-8 CASSFRVRQFF
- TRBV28 CASSSPGLGSYEQYF
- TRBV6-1 CASRVMNTEAFF
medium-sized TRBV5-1 CASSFLPGGSNYGYTF
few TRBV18 CASSPGSYQPQHF
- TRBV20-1 CSVQINEKLFF
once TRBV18 CASSPPRTSYEQYF
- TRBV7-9 CASSLTQPPDTDTQYF
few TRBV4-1 CASSQGRDRTYEQYF
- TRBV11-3 CASSPTSYWTGELFF
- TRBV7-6 CASSRAMGGETQYF
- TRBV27 CASSLSIRDRGIDTQYF
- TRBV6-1 CASYTGELFF
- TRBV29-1 CSGRRTGAYNEQFF
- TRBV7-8 CASSTRDRGLGETQYF
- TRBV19 CASSDRGLYGYTF
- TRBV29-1 CSVRMGQGGELFF
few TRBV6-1 CASSELAGIRNQPQHF
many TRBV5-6 CASTTQGGVHNF
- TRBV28 CASSTGNRNTIYF
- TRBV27 CASSRPGLDTGELFF
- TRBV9 CASSADPRGSGNTIYF
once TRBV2 CASKGRLAGGELFF
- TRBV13 CASSLGLQPFF
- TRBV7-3 CASSLNGWQYF
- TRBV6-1 CASSRTAFYEQYF
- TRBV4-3 CASSQGMDQPQHF
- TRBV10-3 CAISESPGQGNQPQHF
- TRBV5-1 CASSNPGQAYEQYF
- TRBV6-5 CASSYTSSEKLFF
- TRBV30 CAWSEGGSAGELFF
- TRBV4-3 CASSHGTGTGGNEQFF
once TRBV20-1 CSATEQTQYF
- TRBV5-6 CASSLAGEKETQYF
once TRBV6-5 CASSVGQGNTEAFF
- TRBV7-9 CASSAQGPLNTEAFF
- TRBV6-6 CATKTQGNTEAFF
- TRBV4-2 CASSQDRRSMNTEAFF
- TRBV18 CASSPDRSGEKLFF
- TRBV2 CASTTGRVNQPQHF
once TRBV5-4 CASSLGTGVLYGYTF
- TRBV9 CASSVGPGQVYEQYF